This TCR beta chain originates from a study of post-analysis software for immune sequencing data (dated by TCRdb to about 2015). With respect to the entire study: Recorded disease courses included relapsing-remitting, secondary progressive and progressive-relapsing multiple sclerosis, with some patients lacking subtype annotation. The patient repertoires were compared against around 11 previously published healthy control repertoires obtained from donors aged 6 to 25 years. A subset of samples was prepared in parallel using single-end sample barcoding, then pooled and co-amplified after Illumina adapter ligation. The investigation overall reported the following: Direct clustering with F measure revealed strong co-clustering of samples prepared in the same batch, which led to a batch-effect correction. The multiple sclerosis patient group was slightly younger than the control group. Normalized Chao1 diversity was significantly lower in multiple sclerosis patients than controls, suggesting substantial peripheral T-cell clonal expansion. Significantly higher frequencies in patients than in controls were found for a handful of TRBV segments, including TRBV5-6, TRBV5-1 and TRBV20-1.

To demonstrate the VDJtools post-analysis software, TCR beta repertoires were profiled from the peripheral blood of about 14 young patients with multiple sclerosis. The multiple sclerosis patients were children and adolescents between roughly 6 and 17 years of age. Libraries were constructed by PCR. Data came from an Illumina HiSeq 2500. To reduce PCR and sequencing biases, unique molecular identifiers were built into the TCR beta cDNA libraries. About 500,000 cDNA molecules were obtained for every 1 to 10 million input T cells, so each molecule roughly corresponded to one T cell. The same protocol used for the earlier healthy control dataset was applied to prepare and sequence the patient libraries. Within a given batch, samples were prepared together, multiplexed and sequenced on the same HiSeq lane. On the authors' methods: Raw barcoded reads were processed with MIGEC, and single-read molecular identifier groups were discarded before consensus assembly and CDR3 extraction. VDJtools was used for post-analysis of the clonotype tables, with diversity normalized by down-sampling every dataset to the smallest sample size. Repertoire overlap clustering matched CDR3 amino acid but not nucleotide sequences to correct batch-related cross-sample contamination. TCRdb took the public reads, trimmed them with fastp at Q25, ran MiXCR for clone calling and kept in-frame beta chains. Merged by CDR3 protein, the rows form single entries marked with the most common genes and DNA. None of the V and J calls come from the authors' own analysis; TCRdb made them. This sample has approximately 460,000 distinct CDR3 sequences in its table, and 45% of those were observed once. 12% of the sample belongs to the ten largest clones.

This clonotype was seen more than once but under ten times. The target of this receptor is not known. The input lacks base qualities; no much larger clone sits a single base away. From its cysteine to its phenylalanine, the CDR3 spans 15 amino acids. Only the CDR3 portion is preserved as DNA: 45 bases, with reading frame beginning at the first base. V is pared back by 4 bases and J by 7 bases, with 20 bases lying between the germline termini. Reading the germline V gene gives CDR1 MGHDK and CDR2 SYGVNS. This TCR came from a girl aged 10 to 17 with multiple sclerosis. The chain is encoded by TRBV25-1 joined to TRBJ2-7; the D gene identity is not certain. Sequenced: blood. DNA sequence: TGTGCCAGCAGTGCGCCATCCGGAAATTACAATGAGCAGTACTTC. The resulting protein is CASSAPSGNYNEQYF.